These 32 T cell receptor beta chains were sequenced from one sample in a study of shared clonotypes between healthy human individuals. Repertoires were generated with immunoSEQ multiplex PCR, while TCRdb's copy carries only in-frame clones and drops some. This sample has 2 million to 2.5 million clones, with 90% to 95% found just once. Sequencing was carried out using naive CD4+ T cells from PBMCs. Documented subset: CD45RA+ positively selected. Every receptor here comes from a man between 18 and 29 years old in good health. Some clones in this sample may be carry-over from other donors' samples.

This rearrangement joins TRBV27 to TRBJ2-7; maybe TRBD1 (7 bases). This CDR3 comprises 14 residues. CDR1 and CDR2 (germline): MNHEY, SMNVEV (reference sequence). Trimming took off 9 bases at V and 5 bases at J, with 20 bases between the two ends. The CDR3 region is CASKARGASHEQYF. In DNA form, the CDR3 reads TGTGCCAGTAAAGCCAGGGGGGCGAGCCACGAGCAGTACTTC.

The CDR3 reads CASSLDPGGGSEQYF. DNA for the CDR3: TGTGCCAGCAGCTTAGATCCGGGAGGGGGGAGCGAGCAGTACTTC. The chain recombines TRBV7-2 with TRBJ2-7; 8 bases align to TRBD2. This CDR3 has 15 amino acids. V dropped 1 base and J dropped 6; count of bases not matched to a gene: 8. Germline V lookup: CDR1 SGHTA, CDR2 FQGNSA.

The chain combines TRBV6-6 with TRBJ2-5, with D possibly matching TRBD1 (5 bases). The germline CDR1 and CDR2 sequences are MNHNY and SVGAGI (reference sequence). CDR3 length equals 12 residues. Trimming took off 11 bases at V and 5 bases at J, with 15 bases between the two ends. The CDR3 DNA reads TGTGCCGCGGAAAGTCAGGGTGAGACCCAGTACTTC. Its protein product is CAAESQGETQYF.

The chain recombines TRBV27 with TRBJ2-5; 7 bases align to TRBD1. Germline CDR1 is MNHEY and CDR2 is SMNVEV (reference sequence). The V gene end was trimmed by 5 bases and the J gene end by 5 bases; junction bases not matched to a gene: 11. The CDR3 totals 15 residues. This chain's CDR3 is CASSPSGGRGETQYF. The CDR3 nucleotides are TGTGCCAGCAGTCCAAGCGGTGGCAGGGGGGAGACCCAGTACTTC.

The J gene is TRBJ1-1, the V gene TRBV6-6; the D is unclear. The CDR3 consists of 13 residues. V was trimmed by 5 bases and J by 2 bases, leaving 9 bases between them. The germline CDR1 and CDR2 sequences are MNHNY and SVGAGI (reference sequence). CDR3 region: CASSRGRNTEAFF. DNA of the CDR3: TGTGCCAGCAGTCGTGGGCGCAACACTGAAGCTTTCTTT.

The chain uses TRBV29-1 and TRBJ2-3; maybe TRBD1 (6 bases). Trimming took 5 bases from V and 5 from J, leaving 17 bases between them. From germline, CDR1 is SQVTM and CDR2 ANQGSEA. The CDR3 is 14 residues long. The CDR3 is CSVNGAGARDTQYF. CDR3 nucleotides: TGCAGCGTTAATGGTGCAGGGGCCCGAGATACGCAGTATTTT.

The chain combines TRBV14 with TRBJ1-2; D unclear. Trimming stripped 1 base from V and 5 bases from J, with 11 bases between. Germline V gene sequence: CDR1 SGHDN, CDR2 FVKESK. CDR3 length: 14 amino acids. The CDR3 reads CASSQAGGSYGYTF. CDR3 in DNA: TGTGCCAGCAGCCAAGCAGGAGGGTCTTATGGCTACACCTTC.

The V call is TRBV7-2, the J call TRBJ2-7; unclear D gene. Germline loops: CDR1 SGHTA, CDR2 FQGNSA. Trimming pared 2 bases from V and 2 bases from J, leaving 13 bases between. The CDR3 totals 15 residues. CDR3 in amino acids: CASSLFGPSTYEQYF. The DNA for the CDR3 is TGTGCCAGCAGCTTATTCGGGCCGAGTACCTACGAGCAGTACTTC.

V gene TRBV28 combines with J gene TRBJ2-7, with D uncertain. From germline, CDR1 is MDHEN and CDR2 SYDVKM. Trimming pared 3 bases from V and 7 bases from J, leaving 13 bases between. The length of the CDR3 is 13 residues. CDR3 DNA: TGTGCCAGCAGTTTTGTGAAGAAGAGGGAGCAGTACTTC. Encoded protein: CASSFVKKREQYF.

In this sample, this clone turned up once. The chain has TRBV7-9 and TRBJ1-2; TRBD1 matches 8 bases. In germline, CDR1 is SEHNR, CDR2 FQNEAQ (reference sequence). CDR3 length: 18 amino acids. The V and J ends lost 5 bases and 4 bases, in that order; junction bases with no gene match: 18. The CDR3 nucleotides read TGTGCCAGCAGCCTACACCCCACCCCGTATGGGACAGGCTATGGCTACACCTTC. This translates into CASSLHPTPYGTGYGYTF. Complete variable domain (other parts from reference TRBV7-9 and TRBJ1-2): DTGVSQNPRHKITKRGQNVTFRCDPISEHNRLYWYRQTLGQGPEFLTYFQNEAQLEKSRLLSDRFSAERPKGSFSTLEIQRTEQGDSAMYLCASSLHPTPYGTGYGYTFGSGTRLTVV.

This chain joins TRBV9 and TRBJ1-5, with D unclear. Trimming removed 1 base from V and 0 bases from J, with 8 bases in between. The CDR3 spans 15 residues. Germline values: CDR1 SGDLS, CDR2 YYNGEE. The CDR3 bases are TGTGCCAGCAGCGTATCGGAGGGTAGCAATCAGCCCCAGCATTTT. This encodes CASSVSEGSNQPQHF. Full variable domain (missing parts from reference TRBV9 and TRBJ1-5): DSGVTQTPKHLITATGQRVTLRCSPRSGDLSVYWYQQSLDQGLQFLIQYYNGEERAKGNILERFSAQQFPDLHSELNLSSLELGDSALYFCASSVSEGSNQPQHFGDGTRLSIL.

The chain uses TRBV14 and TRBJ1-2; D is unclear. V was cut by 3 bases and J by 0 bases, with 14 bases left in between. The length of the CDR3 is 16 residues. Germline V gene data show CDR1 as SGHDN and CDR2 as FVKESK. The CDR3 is CASSHLLDLANYGYTF. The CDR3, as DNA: TGTGCCAGCAGCCACCTATTGGATCTAGCTAACTATGGCTACACCTTC.

The CDR3 is CAWMKGQGAGGEKLFF. Written as DNA, the CDR3 is TGTGCCTGGATGAAGGGACAGGGGGCGGGCGGTGAAAAACTGTTTTTT. The chain combines TRBV30 with TRBJ1-4; 12 nucleotides match TRBD1. Germline-derived CDR1 and CDR2 are GTSNPN and SVGIG (reference sequence). With 4 bases clipped from V and 7 bases from J, the junction kept 10 bases outside the gene matches. CDR3 length: 16 residues.

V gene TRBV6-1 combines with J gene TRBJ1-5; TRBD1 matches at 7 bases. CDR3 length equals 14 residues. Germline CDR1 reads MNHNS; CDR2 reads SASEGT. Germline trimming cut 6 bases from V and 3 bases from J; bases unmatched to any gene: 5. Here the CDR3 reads CASRAGTANQPQHF. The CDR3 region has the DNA TGTGCCAGCAGGGCTGGGACAGCCAATCAGCCCCAGCATTTT.

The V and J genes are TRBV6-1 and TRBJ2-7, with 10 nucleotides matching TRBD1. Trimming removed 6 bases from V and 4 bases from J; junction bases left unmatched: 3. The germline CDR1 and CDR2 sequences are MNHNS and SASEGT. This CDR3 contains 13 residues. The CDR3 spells CASRRQGAYEQYF. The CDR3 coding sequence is TGTGCCAGCAGGAGACAGGGGGCATACGAGCAGTACTTC.

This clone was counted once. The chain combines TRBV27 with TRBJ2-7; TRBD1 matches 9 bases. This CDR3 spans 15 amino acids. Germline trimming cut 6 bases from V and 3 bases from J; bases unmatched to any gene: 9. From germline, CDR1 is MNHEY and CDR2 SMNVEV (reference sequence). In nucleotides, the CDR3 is TGTGCCAGCAGCTATATCGGGACAGGGTACTACGAGCAGTACTTC. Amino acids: CASSYIGTGYYEQYF.

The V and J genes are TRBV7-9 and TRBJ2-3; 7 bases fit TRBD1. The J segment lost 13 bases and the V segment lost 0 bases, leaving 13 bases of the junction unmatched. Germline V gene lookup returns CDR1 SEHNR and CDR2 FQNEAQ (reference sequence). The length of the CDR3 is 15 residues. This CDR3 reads CASSLARLGGAAEYF. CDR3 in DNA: TGTGCCAGCAGCTTAGCGAGATTAGGGGGCGCCGCGGAGTATTTT.

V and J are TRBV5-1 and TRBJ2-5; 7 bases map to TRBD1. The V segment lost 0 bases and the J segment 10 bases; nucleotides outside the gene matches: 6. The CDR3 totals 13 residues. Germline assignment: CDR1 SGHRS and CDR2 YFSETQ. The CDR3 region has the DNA TGCGCCAGCAGCTTGGAGGGGGACAGAAGCCAGTACTTC. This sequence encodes CASSLEGDRSQYF.

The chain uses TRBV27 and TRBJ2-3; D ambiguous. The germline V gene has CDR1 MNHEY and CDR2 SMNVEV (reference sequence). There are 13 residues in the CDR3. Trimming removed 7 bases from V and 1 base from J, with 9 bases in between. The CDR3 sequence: CASIKSGTDTQYF. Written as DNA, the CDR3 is TGTGCCAGCATCAAAAGCGGCACAGATACGCAGTATTTT.

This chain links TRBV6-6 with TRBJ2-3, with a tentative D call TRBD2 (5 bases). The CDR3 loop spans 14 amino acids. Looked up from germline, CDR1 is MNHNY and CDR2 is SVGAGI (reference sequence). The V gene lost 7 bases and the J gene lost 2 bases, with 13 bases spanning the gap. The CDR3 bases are TGTGCCAGCACGTCTACTAGACCCACAGATACGCAGTATTTT. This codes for CASTSTRPTDTQYF.

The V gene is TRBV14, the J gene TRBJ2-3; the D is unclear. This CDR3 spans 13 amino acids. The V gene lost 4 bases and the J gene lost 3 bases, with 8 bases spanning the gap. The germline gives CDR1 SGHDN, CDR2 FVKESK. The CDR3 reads CASSPRLTDTQYF. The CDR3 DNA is TGTGCCAGCAGCCCGAGGCTTACAGATACGCAGTATTTT.

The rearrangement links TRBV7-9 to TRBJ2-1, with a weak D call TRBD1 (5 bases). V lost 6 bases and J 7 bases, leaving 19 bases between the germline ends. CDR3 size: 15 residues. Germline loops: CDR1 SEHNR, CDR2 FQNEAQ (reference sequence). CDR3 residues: CASRPPGLVGNEQFF. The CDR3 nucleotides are TGTGCCAGCAGACCCCCAGGGCTAGTCGGGAATGAGCAGTTCTTC.

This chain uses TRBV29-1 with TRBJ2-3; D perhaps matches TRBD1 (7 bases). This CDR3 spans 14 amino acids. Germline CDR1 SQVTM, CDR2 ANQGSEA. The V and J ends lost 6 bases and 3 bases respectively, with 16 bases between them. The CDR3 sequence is CSVPRAGGTDTQYF. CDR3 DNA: TGCAGCGTGCCCAGGGCAGGGGGGACAGATACGCAGTATTTT.

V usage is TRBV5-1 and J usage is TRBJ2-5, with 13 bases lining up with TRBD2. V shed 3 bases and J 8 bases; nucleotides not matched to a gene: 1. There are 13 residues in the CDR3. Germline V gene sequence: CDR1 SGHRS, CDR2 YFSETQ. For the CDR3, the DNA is TGCGCCAGCAGCTCGGGACTAGCGGGAACCCAGTACTTC. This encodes CASSSGLAGTQYF.

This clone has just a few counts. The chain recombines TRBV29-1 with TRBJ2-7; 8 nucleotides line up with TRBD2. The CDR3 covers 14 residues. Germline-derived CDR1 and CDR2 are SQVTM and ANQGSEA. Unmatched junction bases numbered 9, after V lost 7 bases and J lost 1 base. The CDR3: CSGSRGGASYEQYF. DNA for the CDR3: TGCAGCGGTTCCCGGGGGGGGGCATCCTACGAGCAGTACTTC.

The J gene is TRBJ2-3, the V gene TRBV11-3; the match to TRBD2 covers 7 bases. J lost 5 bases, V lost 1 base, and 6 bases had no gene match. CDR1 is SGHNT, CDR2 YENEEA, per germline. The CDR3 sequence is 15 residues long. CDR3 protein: CASSLGTAGEDTQYF. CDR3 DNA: TGTGCCAGCAGCTTAGGGACGGCGGGGGAAGATACGCAGTATTTT.

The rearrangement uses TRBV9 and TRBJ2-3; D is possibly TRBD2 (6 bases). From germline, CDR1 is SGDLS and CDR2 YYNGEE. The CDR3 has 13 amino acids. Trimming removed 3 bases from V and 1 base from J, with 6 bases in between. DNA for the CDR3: TGTGCCAGCAGCGGCGGGGGCACAGATACGCAGTATTTT. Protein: CASSGGGTDTQYF. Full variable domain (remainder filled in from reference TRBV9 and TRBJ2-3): DSGVTQTPKHLITATGQRVTLRCSPRSGDLSVYWYQQSLDQGLQFLIQYYNGEERAKGNILERFSAQQFPDLHSELNLSSLELGDSALYFCASSGGGTDTQYFGPGTRLTVL.

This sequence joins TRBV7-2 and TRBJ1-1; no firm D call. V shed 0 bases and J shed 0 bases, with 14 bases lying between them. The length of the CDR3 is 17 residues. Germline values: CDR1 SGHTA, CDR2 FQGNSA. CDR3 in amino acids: CASSLALTRRLNTEAFF. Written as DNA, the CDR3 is TGTGCCAGCAGCTTAGCTTTGACACGCCGCTTGAACACTGAAGCTTTCTTT.

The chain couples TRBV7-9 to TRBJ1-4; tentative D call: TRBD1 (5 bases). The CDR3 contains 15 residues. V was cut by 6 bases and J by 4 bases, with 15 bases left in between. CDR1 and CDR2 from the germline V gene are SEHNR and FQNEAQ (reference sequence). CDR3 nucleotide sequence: TGTGCCAGCAGACTAAACACAGGATATAATGAAAAACTGTTTTTT. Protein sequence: CASRLNTGYNEKLFF.

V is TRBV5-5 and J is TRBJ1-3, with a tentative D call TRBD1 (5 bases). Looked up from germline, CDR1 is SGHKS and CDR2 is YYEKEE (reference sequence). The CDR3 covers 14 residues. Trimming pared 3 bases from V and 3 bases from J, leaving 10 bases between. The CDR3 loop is CASSWDFSGNTIYF. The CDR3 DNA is TGTGCCAGCAGCTGGGACTTTAGTGGAAACACCATATATTTT.

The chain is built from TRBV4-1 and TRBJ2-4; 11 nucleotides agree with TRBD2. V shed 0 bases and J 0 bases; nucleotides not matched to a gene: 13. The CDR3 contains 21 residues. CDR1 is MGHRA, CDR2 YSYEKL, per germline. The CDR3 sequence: CASSQDRSLAGGLLAKNIQYF. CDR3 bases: TGCGCCAGCAGCCAAGATCGTTCGTTAGCGGGAGGGCTCTTAGCCAAAAACATTCAGTACTTC.

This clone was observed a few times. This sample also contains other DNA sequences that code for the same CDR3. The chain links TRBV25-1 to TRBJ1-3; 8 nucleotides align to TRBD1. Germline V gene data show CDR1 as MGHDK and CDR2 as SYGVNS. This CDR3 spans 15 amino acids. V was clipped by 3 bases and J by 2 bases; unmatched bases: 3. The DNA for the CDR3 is TGTGCCAGCAGTGACCCCAGGGGGCCTGGAAACACCATATATTTT. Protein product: CASSDPRGPGNTIYF. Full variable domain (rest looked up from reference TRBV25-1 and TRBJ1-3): EADIYQTPRYLVIGTGKKITLECSQTMGHDKMYWYQQDPGMELHLIHYSYGVNSTEKGDLSSESTVSRIRTEHFPLTLESARPSHTSQYLCASSDPRGPGNTIYFGEGSWLTVV.